A single sample is the source of the 19 T cell receptor beta chains below, sequenced in a study of beta chain features in type 1 diabetes. Expressed TCRB transcripts were sequenced, since all the RNA that had been isolated was reverse transcribed. Profiling relied on immunoSEQ multiplex PCR, and the TCRdb table lists in-frame clones only, not all of them. Here the sample spans some 410,000 clones, about 15% being singletons. Sequencing used naive CD4+ T cells from blood. The source is a man aged 25 to 45 in good health.

The chain employs TRBV6-5 and TRBJ2-3; 7 positions match TRBD2. The junction had 0 bases not matched to a gene; V was cut back by 6 bases and J by 0 bases. Germline V gene sequence: CDR1 MNHEY, CDR2 SVGAGI. CDR3 length equals 13 residues. The CDR3 region has the DNA TGTGCCAGCAGGCGGGGGAGCACAGATACGCAGTATTTT. Residues: CASRRGSTDTQYF.

J is TRBJ1-1 and V is TRBV14, with a tentative D call TRBD1 (5 bases). V shed 1 base and J shed 0 bases, with 9 bases lying between them. The CDR3 is 15 amino acids. CDR1 is SGHDN, CDR2 FVKESK, per germline. The CDR3 spells CASSQAPGMNTEAFF. The CDR3 DNA reads TGTGCCAGCAGCCAAGCCCCAGGGATGAACACTGAAGCTTTCTTT.

The DNA of the CDR3 is TGTGCCAGCAGCTCCATGAGGAGTTACAATGAGCAGTTCTTC. Translated: CASSSMRSYNEQFF. V is TRBV5-6 and J is TRBJ2-1; unclear D gene. This CDR3 contains 14 residues. Per the germline V gene, CDR1 is SGHDT and CDR2 is YYEEEE. The V gene lost 3 bases and the J gene lost 4 bases, with 11 bases spanning the gap.

The chain has TRBV29-1 and TRBJ2-1, with D perhaps TRBD2 (7 bases). Germline V gene sequence: CDR1 SQVTM, CDR2 ANQGSEA. The V gene lost 3 bases and the J gene lost 0 bases, with 18 bases spanning the gap. The CDR3 loop spans 17 amino acids. CDR3 in amino acids: CSVDHQGGGSSYNEQFF. CDR3 nucleotides: TGCAGCGTTGATCATCAGGGAGGGGGAAGCTCCTACAATGAGCAGTTCTTC.

This chain uses TRBV7-6 with TRBJ2-3; 10 bases fit TRBD2. V was pared by 5 bases and J by 0 bases, with 11 bases of the junction left unmatched. Germline CDR1 reads SGHVS; CDR2 reads FNYEAQ. CDR3 length: 18 amino acids. Here the CDR3 reads CASSRGVAGGASTDTQYF. Written as DNA, the CDR3 is TGTGCCAGCAGCAGGGGAGTAGCGGGGGGTGCTAGCACAGATACGCAGTATTTT.

The chain couples TRBV2 to TRBJ2-5, with 9 nucleotides matching TRBD2. Trimming took 5 bases from V and 4 from J; bases not matched to a gene: 5. Germline V gives CDR1 SNHLY, CDR2 FYNNEI. The CDR3 sequence is 14 residues long. CDR3 sequence (DNA): TGTGCCAGCAGTTCCAGCGGGAGGCCAGAGACCCAGTACTTC. It translates to CASSSSGRPETQYF.

This clone showed up just a few times. The chain carries TRBV5-4 and TRBJ2-4, with D uncertain. Germline CDR1 SGHNT, CDR2 YYREEE (reference sequence). The V gene lost 0 bases and the J gene lost 5 bases, with 9 bases spanning the gap. The length of the CDR3 is 14 residues. Written as DNA, the CDR3 is TGTGCCAGCAGCTTGGCCTCCGAAGAAAACATTCAGTACTTC. Translation gives CASSLASEENIQYF.

In this sample, this clone turned up a few times. The rearrangement uses TRBV4-1 and TRBJ2-3; TRBD1 agrees at 7 bases. The length of the CDR3 is 18 residues. The J segment lost 1 base and the V segment lost 2 bases, leaving 12 bases of the junction unmatched. Per germline, CDR1 MGHRA and CDR2 YSYEKL. The CDR3 nucleotides read TGCGCCAGCAGCCAATATGGATCGGGTGGACAGGGCACAGATACGCAGTATTTT. Amino acids: CASSQYGSGGQGTDTQYF.

The chain joins TRBV7-2 to TRBJ2-1, with TRBD2 matching 7 bases. With V trimmed by 6 bases and J by 0 bases, 5 bases remained unmatched. Germline V gives CDR1 SGHTA, CDR2 FQGNSA. The CDR3 consists of 15 residues. CDR3 in DNA: TGTGCCAGCAGGGTTAGCGGGCCCTCCTACAATGAGCAGTTCTTC. Encoded protein: CASRVSGPSYNEQFF.

The chain has TRBV7-2 and TRBJ1-1; 7 bases agree with TRBD1. This CDR3 is 13 amino acids long. V dropped 6 bases and J dropped 4; count of bases not matched to a gene: 5. Germline V gives CDR1 SGHTA, CDR2 FQGNSA. The CDR3: CASRRNRGTEAFF. Written as DNA, the CDR3 is TGTGCCAGCAGAAGGAACAGGGGCACTGAAGCTTTCTTT.

The rearrangement uses TRBV19 and TRBJ1-1; TRBD1 matches at 7 bases. The germline V gene encodes CDR1 LNHDA and CDR2 SQIVND (reference sequence). The V segment lost 6 bases and the J segment 5 bases; nucleotides outside the gene matches: 9. The CDR3 totals 14 residues. The CDR3 nucleotides read TGTGCCAGTAGGATTCCCAGGGGGATGACTGAAGCTTTCTTT. The encoded protein is CASRIPRGMTEAFF.

Notes on this clone: Other DNA sequences in the sample encode the same CDR3. The chain is built from TRBV5-1 and TRBJ2-3; D uncertain. The germline V gene has CDR1 SGHRS and CDR2 YFSETQ. Trimming pared 1 base from V and 3 bases from J, leaving 6 bases between. The length of the CDR3 is 13 residues. The chain's CDR3 is CASSLRGTDTQYF. CDR3 nucleotides: TGCGCCAGCAGCTTGCGAGGTACAGATACGCAGTATTTT. Complete variable domain (other parts from reference TRBV5-1 and TRBJ2-3): KAGVTQTPRYLIKTRGQQVTLSCSPISGHRSVSWYQQTPGQGLQFLFEYFSETQRNKGNFPGRFSGRQFSNSRSEMNVSTLELGDSALYLCASSLRGTDTQYFGPGTRLTVL.

This clone has at least ten counts. The rearrangement uses TRBV14 and TRBJ2-1; D unresolved. Trimming shortened V by 5 bases and J by 9 bases, and 11 bases separated the two germline ends. The germline gives CDR1 SGHDN, CDR2 FVKESK. The CDR3 spans 12 residues. CDR3 protein: CASSASRIEQFF. The CDR3 region has the DNA TGTGCCAGCAGCGCCTCTAGGATTGAGCAGTTCTTC.

The gene calls are TRBV7-9 and TRBJ1-4; D is undetermined. The ends were cut back, 3 bases at V and 16 bases at J, with 15 bases in the middle. CDR1 and CDR2 from the germline V gene are SEHNR and FQNEAQ (reference sequence). The CDR3 totals 12 residues. CDR3 coding DNA: TGTGCCAGCAGCTTTCGAGGCGAAAGGACGTTTTTT. This gives the protein CASSFRGERTFF.

This chain joins TRBV6-6 and TRBJ2-1; TRBD2 matches at 7 bases. V shed 7 bases and J 1 base; nucleotides not matched to a gene: 7. The CDR3 is 15 residues long. Germline CDR1 MNHNY, CDR2 SVGAGI (reference sequence). CDR3 coding DNA: TGTGCCAGCAAGACAGAGGGACTATCCTACAATGAGCAGTTCTTC. Translation gives CASKTEGLSYNEQFF.

The table lists this clone with a few counts. The rearrangement joins TRBV27 to TRBJ2-7, with TRBD1 identical over 8 bases. This CDR3 has 13 amino acids. V dropped 7 bases and J dropped 4; count of bases not matched to a gene: 6. The germline V gene encodes CDR1 MNHEY and CDR2 SMNVEV (reference sequence). Written as DNA, the CDR3 is TGTGCCAGCATCCATGGACAGGGATACGAGCAGTACGTC. This encodes CASIHGQGYEQYV.

Only a few counts were recorded for this clone. The chain is built from TRBV2 and TRBJ2-7; D uncertain. This CDR3 has 11 residues. Trimming removed 7 bases from V and 4 bases from J, with 8 bases in between. Germline V gene data show CDR1 as SNHLY and CDR2 as FYNNEI. The CDR3 loop reads CASTLWYEQYF. The CDR3 DNA is TGTGCCAGCACCCTGTGGTACGAGCAGTACTTC.

CDR3: CASSPRLKDRVSLNEQFF. CDR3 in DNA: TGTGCCAGCTCACCTCGGCTTAAGGACAGGGTGTCCCTCAATGAGCAGTTCTTC. This chain joins TRBV18 and TRBJ2-1; the match to TRBD1 covers 8 bases. Germline assignment: CDR1 KGHSH and CDR2 LQKENI. With 3 bases clipped from V and 6 bases from J, the junction kept 16 bases outside the gene matches. CDR3 length: 18 residues. The whole variable domain, remainder taken from reference TRBV18 and TRBJ2-1, is NAGVMQNPRHLVRRRGQEARLRCSPMKGHSHVYWYRQLPEEGLKFMVYLQKENIIDESGMPKERFSAEFPKEGPSILRIQQVVRGDSAAYFCASSPRLKDRVSLNEQFFGPGTRLTVL.

This clone was observed a handful of times. The V and J genes are TRBV6-1 and TRBJ2-1, with a weak D call TRBD1 (6 bases). Germline lookup yields CDR1 MNHNS and CDR2 SASEGT. Between the trimmed V and J ends, which lost 6 bases and 0 bases, there was a span of 12 bases. The CDR3 extends over 15 amino acids. CDR3 amino acids: CASRKDRSSYNEQFF. The CDR3, as DNA: TGTGCCAGCAGAAAGGACAGAAGCTCCTACAATGAGCAGTTCTTC.